The T cell receptor (beta chain) described here comes from a study of metastatic and nonmetastatic thyroid tumors. Looking at the study overall: Repertoires from blood and tumor or nodule tissue of malignant and benign thyroid patients were compared.

This clone was recorded a few times. A single base separates this from a much larger clone, so it may be a read error. MiXCR was used by TCRdb to re-call the PCR reads. The table has tens of thousands of clones, around a quarter seen once. There were no patients who had received any treatment before thyroid surgery. CDR3 size: 15 residues. Germline lookup yields CDR1 DFQATT and CDR2 SNEGSKA (reference sequence). The TCR was taken from a male donor with papillary thyroid cancer or a benign thyroid nodule (not recorded which). Some clones in this sample may be carry-over from other donors' samples. The sample consisted of blood. The chain combines TRBV20-1 with TRBJ2-5; 11 bases are shared with TRBD1. This CDR3 is CSAREADRGQEAQYF. The CDR3 DNA sequence: TGCAGTGCTAGAGAGGCGGACAGGGGGCAAGAGGCCCAGTACTTC.